This is a list of T cell receptor beta chains from one sample in a study of cytomegalovirus exposure and HLA in healthy donors. TCRdb keeps only in-frame clones here, not all; method: immunoSEQ multiplex PCR. The data hold 84,000 or so clones, with roughly 80% observed a single time. Sequenced: PBMCs. Receptors originate from a boy aged 5-17 years in good health and CMV-seronegative. The CDR3 runs from the conserved cysteine through the conserved F or W. The D gene is left open where the match is weak. Clone sizes are given selectively: once, few, many, or a class where the clone is expanded.

>TRBV6-6|TRBD2|TRBJ2-5|NA
CASSYSRGQETQYF
TGTGCCAGCAGTTACTCGCGGGGGCAAGAGACCCAGTACTTC
>TRBV2|NA|TRBJ1-5|NA
CATRRGIGNQPQHF
TGTGCCACCCGCCGGGGTATCGGCAATCAGCCCCAGCATTTT
>TRBV28|NA|TRBJ2-7|few
CASSSSQIGQTYEQYF
TGTGCCAGCAGTTCATCCCAGATAGGACAAACATACGAGCAGTACTTC
>TRBV7-8|TRBD1|TRBJ2-1|large
CASGPGQGFENEQFF
TGTGCCAGCGGGCCGGGACAGGGATTTGAAAATGAGCAGTTCTTC
>TRBV28|NA|TRBJ1-2|NA
CASKFVRGYYGYTF
TGTGCCAGCAAATTTGTCAGGGGCTACTATGGCTACACCTTC
>TRBV2|NA|TRBJ2-7|few
CASSEALPDSSYEQYF
TGTGCCAGCAGTGAAGCGCTTCCGGACTCCTCCTACGAGCAGTACTTC
>TRBV28|NA|TRBJ1-5|NA
CASSGQGGSNQPQHF
TGTGCCAGCAGTGGCCAGGGAGGTAGCAATCAGCCCCAGCATTTT
>TRBV29-1|NA|TRBJ2-1|NA
CSLGGRVYNEQFF
TGCAGCTTGGGGGGACGTGTTTACAATGAGCAGTTCTTC
>TRBV15|TRBD1|TRBJ2-1|once
CATRQGPSDNEQFF
TGTGCCACCAGACAGGGGCCCTCTGACAATGAGCAGTTCTTC
>TRBV28|NA|TRBJ2-1|NA
CASSLLATQANEQFF
TGTGCCAGCAGTTTATTAGCGACGCAGGCGAATGAGCAGTTCTTC
>TRBV4-3|NA|TRBJ1-5|few
CASSQVNSPNQPQHF
TGCGCCAGCAGCCAAGTGAACAGCCCCAATCAGCCCCAGCATTTT
>TRBV5-1|NA|TRBJ1-2|few
CASSLGGTAYGYTF
TGCGCCAGCAGCTTGGGCGGGACGGCTTATGGCTACACCTTC
>TRBV6-1|NA|TRBJ1-3|NA
CASSHISGNTIYF
TGTGCCAGCAGCCACATCTCTGGAAACACCATATATTTT
>TRBV27|TRBD2|TRBJ2-3|NA
CAFRTSGGTQYF
TGTGCCTTCCGGACTAGCGGGGGGACGCAGTATTTT
>TRBV19|NA|TRBJ2-7|large
CASSIEGGLSYEQYF
TGTGCCAGTAGTATAGAGGGGGGACTCTCCTACGAGCAGTACTTC
>TRBV7-8|NA|TRBJ2-2|NA
CASSGRRAFPSTGELFF
TGTGCCAGCAGCGGCCGGAGGGCCTTTCCCAGCACCGGGGAGCTGTTTTTT
>TRBV28|TRBD2|TRBJ2-3|NA
CASGTSLGTDTQYF
TGTGCCAGCGGGACTAGCCTAGGTACAGATACGCAGTATTTT
>TRBV7-9|TRBD1|TRBJ2-7|once
CASSHRGSYEQYF
TGTGCCAGCAGCCACAGGGGTTCCTACGAGCAGTACTTC
>TRBV2|TRBD1|TRBJ2-7|NA
CASSAVPGGVYEQYF
TGTGCCAGCAGTGCGGTACCAGGGGGCGTCTACGAGCAGTACTTC
>TRBV5-4|TRBD2|TRBJ2-7|NA
CASSWGGGEQYF
TGTGCCAGCAGCTGGGGCGGGGGAGAGCAGTACTTC
>TRBV11-3|NA|TRBJ2-1|NA
CASSLSVARSYNEQFF
TGTGCCAGCAGCTTATCGGTAGCACGCTCCTACAATGAGCAGTTCTTC
>TRBV28|TRBD2|TRBJ2-2|NA
CARRLAGVGELFF
TGTGCCAGACGACTAGCGGGAGTTGGGGAGCTGTTTTTT
>TRBV12-5|TRBD1|TRBJ1-5|NA
CASGLGQGEGNQPQHF
TGTGCTAGTGGTTTGGGACAGGGTGAGGGCAATCAGCCCCAGCATTTT
>TRBV11-2|NA|TRBJ2-7|NA
CASSRGVVAYEQYF
TGTGCCAGCAGTCGCGGGGTCGTCGCCTACGAGCAGTACTTC
>TRBV29-1|NA|TRBJ2-7|NA
CSVEDRGSSYEQYF
TGCAGCGTTGAAGATCGCGGCAGCTCCTACGAGCAGTACTTC
>TRBV7-2|NA|TRBJ2-7|NA
CASSWKGDIIYEQYF
TGTGCCAGCAGCTGGAAGGGGGACATTATATACGAGCAGTACTTC
>TRBV7-2|NA|TRBJ2-1|NA
CASSTTGRARSNEQFF
TGTGCCAGCAGCACTACGGGGAGAGCGAGGTCCAATGAGCAGTTCTTC
>TRBV28|TRBD2|TRBJ2-1|NA
CASSEQRGNYNEQFF
TGTGCCAGCAGTGAACAGCGGGGAAACTACAATGAGCAGTTCTTC
>TRBV5-1|TRBD2|TRBJ2-5|NA
CASSSRDSGRPGGGTQYF
TGCGCCAGCAGCTCTCGGGATAGCGGGAGGCCCGGGGGCGGGACCCAGTACTTC
>TRBV5-6|NA|TRBJ1-1|NA
CASSLEQANEAFF
TGTGCCAGCAGCTTGGAACAAGCGAATGAAGCTTTCTTT
>TRBV7-2|NA|TRBJ2-1|NA
CASSLSVAWQFF
TGTGCCAGCAGCTTGAGCGTAGCGTGGCAGTTCTTC
>TRBV7-8|TRBD2|TRBJ2-7|NA
CASSFLAGAHEQYF
TGTGCCAGCAGCTTTCTAGCGGGAGCCCACGAGCAGTACTTC
>TRBV30|TRBD2|TRBJ2-7|once
CAWRRVAGAYEQYF
TGTGCCTGGAGGCGAGTAGCGGGAGCTTACGAGCAGTACTTC